Presented here are 17 T cell receptor beta chains from one specimen sequenced in a study of blood T cell repertoires in COVID-19. Measured with immunoSEQ multiplex PCR; TCRdb has only the in-frame clones, and not every one. The sample includes about 150,000 clones, 70% to 90% of them seen just once. Sequences were obtained from peripheral blood. These receptors originate from a woman aged 55-69 years with COVID-19, enrolled during active disease.

The rearrangement links TRBV2 to TRBJ1-5; D not resolved. CDR3 size: 13 residues. V was trimmed by 3 bases and J by 0 bases, leaving 3 bases between them. Germline V gives CDR1 SNHLY, CDR2 FYNNEI. The CDR3, as DNA: TGTGCCAGCAGTGAGTATAGCAATCAGCCCCAGCATTTT. Translated: CASSEYSNQPQHF.

The CDR3: CASSMNLGRGRETQYF. The DNA for the CDR3 is TGTGCCAGCAGCATGAACCTGGGCAGGGGGAGGGAGACCCAGTACTTC. The chain uses TRBV27 and TRBJ2-5; the D gene is possibly TRBD1 (7 bases). V was pared by 6 bases and J by 5 bases, with 22 bases between. CDR3 size: 16 residues. Germline V gives CDR1 MNHEY, CDR2 SMNVEV (reference sequence).

The rearrangement links TRBV11-2 to TRBJ1-6, with D possibly being TRBD1 (6 bases). The CDR3 runs 15 residues. V shed 3 bases and J shed 8 bases, with 14 bases lying between them. Germline CDR1 is SGHAT and CDR2 is FQNNGV. This CDR3 is CASSLTPAGDSPLHF. The DNA for the CDR3 is TGTGCCAGCAGCTTGACCCCAGCAGGGGATTCACCCCTCCACTTT.

The CDR3 sequence: CASSPAGGRADTQYF. CDR3 nucleotides: TGTGCCAGCAGCCCAGCGGGGGGGCGGGCAGATACGCAGTATTTT. The V call is TRBV7-9, the J call TRBJ2-3, with 10 positions matching TRBD2. The CDR3 runs to 15 residues. J gave up 4 bases and V 5 bases, and 6 bases lay outside the gene matches. Germline CDR1 reads SEHNR; CDR2 reads FQNEAQ (reference sequence).

For this clone: This CDR3 fails to terminate in the conserved phenylalanine or tryptophan, so it likely reflects a read error. The DNA is omitted, as the CDR3 cannot be located on it reliably, and the CDR3 follows TCRdb's listing. The gene calls are TRBV30 and TRBJ1-2; TRBD1, the table's D call, lacks a check against the DNA. The CDR3 adds up to 11 amino acids, both ends counted. Germline V gene data show CDR1 as GTSNPN and CDR2 as SVGIG (reference sequence). CDR3 in amino acids: CAWSSFLGQTV.

The chain recombines TRBV13 with TRBJ1-2, with 8 bases aligning to TRBD1. CDR3 length: 14 amino acids. The V gene end was trimmed by 5 bases and the J gene end by 5 bases; junction bases not matched to a gene: 7. Germline CDR1 is PRHDT and CDR2 is FYEKMQ (reference sequence). The CDR3 DNA reads TGTGCCAGCAGCCAGGGGACAGGACAATATGGCTACACCTTC. This codes for CASSQGTGQYGYTF.

The chain has TRBV2 and TRBJ2-3; the D gene is possibly TRBD2 (5 bases). Germline CDR1 SNHLY, CDR2 FYNNEI. This CDR3 is built from 16 residues. V was clipped by 0 bases and J by 4 bases, with 14 bases between them. DNA for the CDR3: TGTGCCAGCAGTGAAGCTAGAGGGTTTAGGGCAGATACGCAGTATTTT. Translation: CASSEARGFRADTQYF.

The genes are TRBV7-9 and TRBJ2-5, with 14 bases lining up with TRBD2. V shed 5 bases, J shed 5 bases, and the junction held 7 bases outside the gene matches. Germline CDR1 is SEHNR and CDR2 is FQNEAQ (reference sequence). The CDR3 totals 16 residues. The CDR3 coding sequence is TGTGCCAGCAGCCCAGGGACTAGCGGGGGCCGGGAGACCCAGTACTTC. Its translation: CASSPGTSGGRETQYF. The whole variable domain, remainder taken from reference TRBV7-9 and TRBJ2-5, is DTGVSQNPRHKITKRGQNVTFRCDPISEHNRLYWYRQTLGQGPEFLTYFQNEAQLEKSRLLSDRFSAERPKGSFSTLEIQRTEQGDSAMYLCASSPGTSGGRETQYFGPGTRLLVL.

The rearrangement uses TRBV18 and TRBJ1-3; the D gene is possibly TRBD1 (6 bases). V was cut by 3 bases and J by 4 bases, with 19 bases left in between. CDR3 size: 17 residues. From germline, CDR1 is KGHSH and CDR2 LQKENI. The CDR3 spells CASSPFYGTSTGNTIYF. The DNA of the CDR3 is TGTGCCAGCTCACCCTTCTATGGGACATCTACGGGAAACACCATATATTTT.

This clone was detected only once. The V and J genes are TRBV6-5 and TRBJ1-4; unclear D gene. This CDR3 has 14 amino acids. Between the trimmed V and J ends, which lost 2 bases and 8 bases, there was a span of 12 bases. The germline V gene encodes CDR1 MNHEY and CDR2 SVGAGI. The CDR3 DNA sequence: TGTGCCAGCAGTTACAGGGAGCCGGGAGAAAAACTGTTTTTT. Translation gives CASSYREPGEKLFF.

The chain couples TRBV4-3 to TRBJ2-2; D uncertain. Germline V gives CDR1 LGHNA, CDR2 YSLEER. The length of the CDR3 is 14 residues. V was clipped by 1 base and J by 5 bases, with 8 bases between them. Here the CDR3 reads CASSQATFTGELFF. CDR3 in DNA: TGCGCCAGCAGCCAAGCGACATTTACCGGGGAGCTGTTTTTT.

The gene calls are TRBV19 and TRBJ1-6; the D gene is possibly TRBD1 (5 bases). This CDR3 region has 10 residues. Germline V gene sequence: CDR1 LNHDA, CDR2 SQIVND (reference sequence). The V gene lost 8 bases and the J gene lost 13 bases, with 9 bases spanning the gap. The CDR3 region has the DNA TGTGCCAGTGGGGGACTTCCCCTCCACTTT. It encodes CASGGLPLHF.

This clone has only a few counts. The CDR3: CASSRERNSPLHF. CDR3 coding DNA: TGTGCCAGCAGTCGAGAGAGGAATTCACCCCTCCACTTT. This sequence joins TRBV27 and TRBJ1-6, with no clear D. The length of the CDR3 is 13 residues. The V gene's germline CDR1 is MNHEY and CDR2 SMNVEV (reference sequence). Trimming pared 5 bases from V and 7 bases from J, leaving 9 bases between.

V and J are TRBV19 and TRBJ1-5; a weak D match, TRBD1 (5 bases). Germline V gene data show CDR1 as LNHDA and CDR2 as SQIVND (reference sequence). The CDR3 consists of 15 residues. V was cut by 3 bases and J by 6 bases, with 15 bases left in between. CDR3 sequence reads: CASSMKVGGVQPQHF. The CDR3, as DNA: TGTGCCAGTAGTATGAAGGTCGGGGGTGTTCAGCCCCAGCATTTT.

CDR3 protein: CASSVHSSYNEQFF. Written as DNA, the CDR3 is TGCGCCAGCAGTGTCCACAGCTCCTACAATGAGCAGTTCTTC. The V gene is TRBV5-1, the J gene TRBJ2-1, with D unresolved. Per the germline V gene, CDR1 is SGHRS and CDR2 is YFSETQ. The CDR3 has 14 residues. Trimming removed 5 bases from V and 0 bases from J, with 9 bases in between.

This clone was found a few times. This sequence joins TRBV9 and TRBJ2-7, with 8 bases lining up with TRBD1. Germline CDR1 SGDLS, CDR2 YYNGEE. The J segment lost 3 bases and the V segment lost 4 bases, leaving 3 bases of the junction unmatched. This CDR3 has 13 residues. The CDR3 DNA reads TGTGCCAGCAGCCCAGACAGGGGCTACGAGCAGTACTTC. This gives the protein CASSPDRGYEQYF.

The rearrangement joins TRBV9 to TRBJ2-5; 15 bases align to TRBD2. The CDR3 has 14 residues. V shed 4 bases and J 8 bases; nucleotides not matched to a gene: 3. Germline V gene data show CDR1 as SGDLS and CDR2 as YYNGEE. CDR3 region: CASSSGLAGGTQYF. In DNA, the CDR3 is TGTGCCAGCAGCTCGGGACTAGCGGGGGGAACCCAGTACTTC.